This T cell receptor (beta chain) was sequenced during a study of T cell repertoires in cytomegalovirus infection. Study overall: From public TCR beta signatures came an indication of both CMV infection and matching HLA type. Study-level results: Cumulative frequency (of public TCR beta family members) identified carriers of CMV plus the relevant HLA. The ex vivo response was dominated by HLA-C-restricted CMV-specific TCR beta clonotypes.

TCRdb reprocessed the reads via MiXCR and lists one record per CDR3 protein. The sample contains approximately 630,000 distinct CDR3 sequences, 20% to 25% of which appear only once. Germline V CDR1 and CDR2: MNHEY, SMNVEV (reference sequence). Unmatched junction bases numbered 15, after V lost 6 bases and J lost 1 base. The CDR3 has 17 amino acids. This clonotype has more than one count but fewer than ten. Its antigen is still unknown. The receptor's source is a human donor in good health (CMV status not recorded). Some clones in this sample may be carry-over from other donors' samples. The genes are TRBV27 and TRBJ2-7; 7 bases match TRBD2. The specimen sequenced was CD8+ T cells from PBMCs. As DNA, the CDR3 is TGTGCCAGCAGCCGACCAGGGTTGCGGGGGATTTCCTACGAGCAGTACTTC. Its protein is CASSRPGLRGISYEQYF.